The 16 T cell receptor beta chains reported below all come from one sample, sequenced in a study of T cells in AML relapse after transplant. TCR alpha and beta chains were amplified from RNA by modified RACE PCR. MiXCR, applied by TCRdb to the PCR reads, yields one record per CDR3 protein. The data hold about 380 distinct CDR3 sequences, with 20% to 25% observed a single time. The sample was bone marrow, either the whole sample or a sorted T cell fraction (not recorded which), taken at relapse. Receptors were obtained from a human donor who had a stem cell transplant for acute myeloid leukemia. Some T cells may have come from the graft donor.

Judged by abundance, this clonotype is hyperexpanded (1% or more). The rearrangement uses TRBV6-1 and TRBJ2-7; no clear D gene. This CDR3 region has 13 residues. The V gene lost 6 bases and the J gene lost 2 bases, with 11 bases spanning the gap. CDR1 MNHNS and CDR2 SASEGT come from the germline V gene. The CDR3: CASRGGSTYEQYF. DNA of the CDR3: TGTGCCAGCAGGGGTGGGTCAACCTACGAGCAGTACTTC.

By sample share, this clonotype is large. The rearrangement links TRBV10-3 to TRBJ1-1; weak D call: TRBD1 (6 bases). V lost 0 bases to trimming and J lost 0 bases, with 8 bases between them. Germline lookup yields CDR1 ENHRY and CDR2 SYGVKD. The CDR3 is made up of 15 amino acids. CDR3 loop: CAISESTGLNTEAFF. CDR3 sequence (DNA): TGTGCCATCAGTGAGTCGACAGGCCTGAACACTGAAGCTTTCTTT.

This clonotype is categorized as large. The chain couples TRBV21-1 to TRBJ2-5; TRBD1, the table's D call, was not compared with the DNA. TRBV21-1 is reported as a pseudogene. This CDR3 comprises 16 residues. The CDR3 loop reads CASSSPALDGAETQYF. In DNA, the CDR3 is TGTGCCAGCAGCTCCCCAGCGCTTGACGGGGCCGAGACCCAGTACTTC.

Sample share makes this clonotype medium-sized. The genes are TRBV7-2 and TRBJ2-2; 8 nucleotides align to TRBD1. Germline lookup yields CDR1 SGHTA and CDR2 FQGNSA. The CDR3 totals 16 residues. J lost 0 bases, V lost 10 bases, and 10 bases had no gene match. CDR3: CATKPQGAANTGELFF. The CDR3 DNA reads TGTGCCACGAAGCCTCAGGGGGCTGCGAACACCGGGGAGCTGTTTTTT.

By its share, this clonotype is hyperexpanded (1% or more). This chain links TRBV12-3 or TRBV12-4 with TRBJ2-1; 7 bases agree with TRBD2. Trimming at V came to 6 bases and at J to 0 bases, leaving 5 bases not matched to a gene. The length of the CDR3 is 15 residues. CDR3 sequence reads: CASSPGLNSYNEQFF. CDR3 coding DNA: TGTGCCAGCAGCCCGGGACTAAACTCCTACAATGAGCAGTTCTTC.

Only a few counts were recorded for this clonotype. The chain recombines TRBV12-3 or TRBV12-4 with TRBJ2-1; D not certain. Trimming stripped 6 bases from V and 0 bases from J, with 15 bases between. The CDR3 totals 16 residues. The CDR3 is CASSPFPLCSYNEQFF. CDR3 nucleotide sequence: TGTGCCAGCAGCCCCTTCCCACTGTGCTCCTACAATGAGCAGTTCTTC.

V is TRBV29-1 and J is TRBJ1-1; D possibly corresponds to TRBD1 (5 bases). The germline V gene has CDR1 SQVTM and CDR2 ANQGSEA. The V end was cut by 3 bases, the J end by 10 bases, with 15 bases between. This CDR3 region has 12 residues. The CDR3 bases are TGCAGCGTTGAGGTGGCCGCGAGGGGAGCTTTCTTT. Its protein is CSVEVAARGAFF.

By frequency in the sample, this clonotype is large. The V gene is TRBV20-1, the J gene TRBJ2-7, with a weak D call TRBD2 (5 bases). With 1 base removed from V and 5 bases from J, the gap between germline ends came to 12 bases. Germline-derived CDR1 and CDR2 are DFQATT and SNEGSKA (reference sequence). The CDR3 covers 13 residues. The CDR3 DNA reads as TGCAGTGCTAGAGCACCGACTAAGAACGAGCAGTACTTC. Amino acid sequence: CSARAPTKNEQYF.

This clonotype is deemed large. CDR3 coding DNA: TGTGCCAGCTCACCGGGGGACACCTCGGGGGAGCAGTACTTC. Its protein is CASSPGDTSGEQYF. The rearrangement joins TRBV18 to TRBJ2-7, with a tentative D call TRBD1 (6 bases). Germline lookup yields CDR1 KGHSH and CDR2 LQKENI. The CDR3 is made up of 14 amino acids. Trimming pared 3 bases from V and 7 bases from J, leaving 16 bases between.

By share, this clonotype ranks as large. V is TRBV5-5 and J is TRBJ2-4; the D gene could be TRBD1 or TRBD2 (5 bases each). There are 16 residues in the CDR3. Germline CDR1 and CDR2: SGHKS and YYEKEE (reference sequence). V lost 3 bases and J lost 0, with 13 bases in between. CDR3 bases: TGTGCCAGCAGCTCTCCATCGGGGCTAGCCAAAAACATTCAGTACTTC. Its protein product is CASSSPSGLAKNIQYF.

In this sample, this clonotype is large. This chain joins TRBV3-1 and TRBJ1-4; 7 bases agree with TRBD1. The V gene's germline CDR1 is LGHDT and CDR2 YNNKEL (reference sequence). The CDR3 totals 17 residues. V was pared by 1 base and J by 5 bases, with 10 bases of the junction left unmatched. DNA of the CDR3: TGTGCCAGCAGCCAAGGAGTGGACAGGAAGGGGAATGAAAAACTGTTTTTT. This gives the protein CASSQGVDRKGNEKLFF.

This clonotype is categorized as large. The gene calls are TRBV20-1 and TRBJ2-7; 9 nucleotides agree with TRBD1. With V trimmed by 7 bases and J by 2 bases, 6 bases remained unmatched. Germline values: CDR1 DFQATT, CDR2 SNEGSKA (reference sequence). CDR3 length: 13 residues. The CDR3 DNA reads TGCAGTGGGAACAGGGGGCATACCTACGAGCAGTACTTC. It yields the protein CSGNRGHTYEQYF.

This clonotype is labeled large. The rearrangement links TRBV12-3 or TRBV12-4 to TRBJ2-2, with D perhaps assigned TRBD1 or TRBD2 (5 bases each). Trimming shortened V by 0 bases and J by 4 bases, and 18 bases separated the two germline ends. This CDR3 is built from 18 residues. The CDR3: CASSLALLGAGFTGELFF. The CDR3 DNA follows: TGTGCCAGCAGTTTAGCGTTACTCGGGGCAGGCTTCACCGGGGAGCTGTTTTTT.

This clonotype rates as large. The CDR3 is CASSTETSGGLYF. Written as DNA, the CDR3 is TGCGCCAGCAGCACAGAAACTAGCGGGGGATTGTATTTT. The chain links TRBV5-1 to TRBJ2-3; 11 nucleotides align to TRBD2. V shed 4 bases, J shed 14 bases, and the junction held 9 bases outside the gene matches. Per germline, CDR1 SGHRS and CDR2 YFSETQ. CDR3 size: 13 residues. Filled out from reference TRBV5-1 and TRBJ2-3, the complete variable domain reads KAGVTQTPRYLIKTRGQQVTLSCSPISGHRSVSWYQQTPGQGLQFLFEYFSETQRNKGNFPGRFSGRQFSNSRSEMNVSTLELGDSALYLCASSTETSGGLYFGPGTRLTVL.

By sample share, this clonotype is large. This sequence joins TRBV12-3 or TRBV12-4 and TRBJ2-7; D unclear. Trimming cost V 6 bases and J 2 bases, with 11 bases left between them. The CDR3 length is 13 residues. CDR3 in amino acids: CASSRRPPYEQYF. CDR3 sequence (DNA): TGTGCCAGCAGCCGAAGGCCTCCCTACGAGCAGTACTTC.

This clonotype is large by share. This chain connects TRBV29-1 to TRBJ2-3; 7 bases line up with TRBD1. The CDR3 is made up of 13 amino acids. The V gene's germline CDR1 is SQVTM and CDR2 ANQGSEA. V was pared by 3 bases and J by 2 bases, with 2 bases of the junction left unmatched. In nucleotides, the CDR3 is TGCAGCGTTGAGGGACAGCACACAGATACGCAGTATTTT. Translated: CSVEGQHTDTQYF.